These 27 T cell receptor beta chains share one sample of origin, sequenced in a study of graft-versus-host responses after intestinal transplantation. Some clones are missing from TCRdb's copy, which holds only in-frame ones; the method was immunoSEQ multiplex PCR. The data contain about 88,000 clones, less than 95% of them seen just once; the ten biggest clones take up more than 0.15%. These TCRs' antigens remain unknown. The sample was unstimulated CD4+ T cells sorted from spleen or lymph node cells, taken before transplant. These receptors came from a human donor who was the organ donor for an intestinal transplant.

V and J are TRBV18 and TRBJ1-1; perhaps TRBD1 as D (5 bases). The CDR3 totals 16 residues. Germline lookup yields CDR1 KGHSH and CDR2 LQKENI. V was cut by 3 bases and J by 1 base, with 15 bases left in between. The CDR3 loop reads CASSPGGWSSNTEAFF. CDR3 sequence (DNA): TGTGCCAGCTCACCTGGGGGATGGTCATCGAACACTGAAGCTTTCTTT.

The genes are TRBV15 and TRBJ2-3; unclear D gene. The CDR3 sequence is 13 residues long. The germline V gene has CDR1 LNHNV and CDR2 YYDKDF (reference sequence). Trimming pared 0 bases from V and 4 bases from J, leaving 5 bases between. The CDR3 loop is CATSREGADTQYF. The CDR3 coding sequence is TGTGCCACCAGCAGAGAAGGAGCAGATACGCAGTATTTT.

The chain links TRBV19 to TRBJ2-1, with D possibly matching TRBD2 (6 bases). Germline V CDR1 and CDR2: LNHDA, SQIVND (reference sequence). The CDR3 extends over 17 amino acids. Trimming cost V 5 bases and J 8 bases, with 25 bases left between them. The CDR3 sequence is CASSPIPPPGARDEQFF. The CDR3 region has the DNA TGTGCCAGTAGTCCGATCCCCCCGCCGGGAGCAAGGGATGAGCAGTTCTTC. The whole variable domain, remainder taken from reference TRBV19 and TRBJ2-1, is DGGITQSPKYLFRKEGQNVTLSCEQNLNHDAMYWYRQDPGQGLRLIYYSQIVNDFQKGDIAEGYSVSREKKESFPLTVTSAQKNPTAFYLCASSPIPPPGARDEQFFGPGTRLTVL.

In this sample, this clone turned up once. J is TRBJ1-1 and V is TRBV6-5; D not certain. V was shortened by 8 bases and J by 4 bases, with 14 bases between the two germline ends. Germline V lookup: CDR1 MNHEY, CDR2 SVGAGI. CDR3 length equals 13 residues. CDR3 sequence (DNA): TGTGCCAGCTTTATGCCACGGGGCACTGAAGCTTTCTTT. The encoded protein is CASFMPRGTEAFF.

The genes are TRBV2 and TRBJ2-1; 8 bases match TRBD1. V dropped 6 bases and J dropped 12; count of bases not matched to a gene: 10. CDR1 is SNHLY and CDR2 is FYNNEI in the germline V gene. This CDR3 has 13 amino acids. The CDR3, as DNA: TGTGCCAGCAGCCGGGCGACAGGGGCCCGGCAGTTCTTC. Amino acids: CASSRATGARQFF.

The V and J genes are TRBV19 and TRBJ1-5, with D uncertain. The CDR3 sequence is 16 residues long. Trimming removed 1 base from V and 1 base from J, with 11 bases in between. Germline V gene sequence: CDR1 LNHDA, CDR2 SQIVND (reference sequence). For the CDR3, the DNA is TGTGCCAGTAGTATAGGGCAGGTGTTAAGCAATCAGCCCCAGCATTTT. Encoded protein: CASSIGQVLSNQPQHF.

The chain recombines TRBV11-3 with TRBJ2-1; possible D gene TRBD2, 7 bases. The CDR3 has 14 amino acids. V gave up 3 bases and J gave up 6 bases, with 12 bases separating them. Germline CDR1 is SGHNT and CDR2 is YENEEA. The CDR3 here is CASSLPGGPNEQFF. For the CDR3, the DNA is TGTGCCAGCAGCTTGCCGGGGGGCCCCAATGAGCAGTTCTTC. Full variable domain (remainder filled in from reference TRBV11-3 and TRBJ2-1): EAGVVQSPRYKIIEKKQPVAFWCNPISGHNTLYWYLQNLGQGPELLIRYENEEAVDDSQLPKDRFSAERLKGVDSTLKIQPAELGDSAVYLCASSLPGGPNEQFFGPGTRLTVL.

CDR3 region: CASSPQQGVYEQYF. The CDR3 DNA follows: TGTGCCAGCTCACCACAACAGGGGGTCTACGAGCAGTACTTC. The chain employs TRBV18 and TRBJ2-7; 8 bases map to TRBD1. Germline lookup yields CDR1 KGHSH and CDR2 LQKENI. Unmatched junction bases numbered 2, after V lost 1 base and J lost 3 bases. The CDR3 is made up of 14 amino acids. Drawing the rest from reference TRBV18 and TRBJ2-7, the complete variable domain is NAGVMQNPRHLVRRRGQEARLRCSPMKGHSHVYWYRQLPEEGLKFMVYLQKENIIDESGMPKERFSAEFPKEGPSILRIQQVVRGDSAAYFCASSPQQGVYEQYFGPGTRLTVT.

The chain employs TRBV6-5 and TRBJ1-2; D call uncertain. The CDR3 contains 11 residues. Germline CDR1 and CDR2: MNHEY and SVGAGI. Trimming left V 2 bases short and J 2 bases short, with 0 bases between. The CDR3 DNA reads as TGTGCCAGCAGTTACAACTATGGCTACACCTTC. It yields the protein CASSYNYGYTF.

V gene TRBV28 combines with J gene TRBJ2-1; 11 positions match TRBD2. The germline gives CDR1 MDHEN, CDR2 SYDVKM. The CDR3 covers 15 residues. With V trimmed by 4 bases and J by 1 base, 0 bases remained unmatched. CDR3: CASSSSGGSYNEQFF. CDR3 bases: TGTGCCAGCAGTTCTAGCGGGGGGTCCTACAATGAGCAGTTCTTC.

The chain joins TRBV13 to TRBJ1-4, with unresolved D. This CDR3 is built from 12 residues. The ends were cut back, 1 base at V and 8 bases at J, with 5 bases in the middle. From germline, CDR1 is PRHDT and CDR2 FYEKMQ (reference sequence). The CDR3 loop reads CASSLVREKLFF. CDR3 nucleotide sequence: TGTGCCAGCAGCTTAGTCCGCGAAAAACTGTTTTTT.

The chain's CDR3 is CASSSSLNQPQHF. DNA for the CDR3: TGTGCCAGCAGCTCCTCTCTTAATCAGCCCCAGCATTTT. This chain links TRBV11-2 with TRBJ1-5; D remains ambiguous. Deletions cut 4 bases from V and 4 bases from J, with 8 bases between. From germline, CDR1 is SGHAT and CDR2 FQNNGV. The CDR3 is 13 residues long. Drawing the rest from reference TRBV11-2 and TRBJ1-5, the complete variable domain is EAGVAQSPRYKIIEKRQSVAFWCNPISGHATLYWYQQILGQGPKLLIQFQNNGVVDDSQLPKDRFSAERLKGVDSTLKIQPAKLEDSAVYLCASSSSLNQPQHFGDGTRLSIL.

CDR3 loop: CASRRDRETEQYF. The CDR3 nucleotides are TGTGCCAGCAGGAGGGACAGGGAAACGGAGCAGTACTTC. This rearrangement joins TRBV2 to TRBJ2-7; 9 bases match TRBD1. V lost 6 bases and J lost 7; bases outside the gene matches: 7. Per the germline V gene, CDR1 is SNHLY and CDR2 is FYNNEI. This CDR3 has 13 residues.

This chain connects TRBV6-5 to TRBJ2-7, with D unresolved. The V gene's germline CDR1 is MNHEY and CDR2 SVGAGI. Trimming took off 3 bases at V and 3 bases at J, with 15 bases between the two ends. This CDR3 region has 15 residues. CDR3 loop: CASSYTYGSGYEQYF. CDR3 DNA sequence: TGTGCCAGCAGTTATACCTATGGTTCTGGCTACGAGCAGTACTTC.

The V call is TRBV7-9, the J call TRBJ1-1, with D perhaps matching TRBD1 (6 bases). CDR1 SEHNR and CDR2 FQNEAQ come from the germline V gene (reference sequence). Trimming shortened V by 5 bases and J by 0 bases, and 22 bases separated the two germline ends. CDR3 length: 18 amino acids. The DNA for the CDR3 is TGTGCCAGCAGCCCCCCCGGCCCAGGGGCCATACTGAACACTGAAGCTTTCTTT. Protein: CASSPPGPGAILNTEAFF. The full variable domain, completed using reference TRBV7-9 and TRBJ1-1, is DTGVSQNPRHKITKRGQNVTFRCDPISEHNRLYWYRQTLGQGPEFLTYFQNEAQLEKSRLLSDRFSAERPKGSFSTLEIQRTEQGDSAMYLCASSPPGPGAILNTEAFFGQGTRLTVV.

V usage is TRBV19 and J usage is TRBJ1-1; D unresolved. The germline V gene has CDR1 LNHDA and CDR2 SQIVND (reference sequence). The CDR3 is 16 amino acids. Between the trimmed V and J ends, which lost 4 bases and 0 bases, there was a span of 15 bases. CDR3 residues: CASSNFEGTMNTEAFF. The CDR3 nucleotides read TGTGCCAGTAGTAACTTTGAGGGAACGATGAACACTGAAGCTTTCTTT. Full variable domain (remainder filled in from reference TRBV19 and TRBJ1-1): DGGITQSPKYLFRKEGQNVTLSCEQNLNHDAMYWYRQDPGQGLRLIYYSQIVNDFQKGDIAEGYSVSREKKESFPLTVTSAQKNPTAFYLCASSNFEGTMNTEAFFGQGTRLTVV.

The chain combines TRBV6-4 with TRBJ2-7; D may be TRBD2 (6 bases). Per germline, CDR1 MRHNA and CDR2 SNTAGT. The CDR3 is made up of 15 amino acids. V was clipped by 2 bases and J by 0 bases, with 11 bases between them. The CDR3 is CASSDLGTYSYEQYF. The DNA of the CDR3 is TGTGCCAGCAGTGACCTCGGGACTTACTCCTACGAGCAGTACTTC.

Of note for this clone: One end of the junction varies from germline; a read error may be responsible. The rearrangement links TRBV5-1 to TRBJ2-5, with 10 bases matching TRBD1. The better agreement between TRBJ2-7 and the DNA end casts doubt on the J call. Looked up from germline, CDR1 is SGHRS and CDR2 is YFSETQ. CDR3 length equals 14 residues. CDR3 sequence: CASTLTGGGYEQYF. The CDR3 coding sequence is TGCGCCAGCACCTTGACAGGGGGCGGATACGAGCAGTACTTC.

V usage is TRBV10-3 and J usage is TRBJ2-7, with no clear D. Germline V CDR1 and CDR2: ENHRY, SYGVKD. The CDR3 loop spans 12 amino acids. Trimming shortened V by 6 bases and J by 5 bases, and 11 bases separated the two germline ends. The CDR3 bases are TGTGCCATCAGGGGGATTTACCACGAGCAGTACTTC. Translation gives CAIRGIYHEQYF.

The chain uses TRBV7-3 and TRBJ2-3; maybe TRBD2 (6 bases). V lost 3 bases and J lost 2, with 12 bases in between. This CDR3 spans 15 amino acids. Germline CDR1 and CDR2: SGHTA and FQGTGA. The CDR3 DNA reads as TGTGCCAGCAGCTTGCAGCGGGTATACACAGATACGCAGTATTTT. It translates to CASSLQRVYTDTQYF.

The V call is TRBV28, the J call TRBJ1-5, with 7 bases identical to TRBD1. V was pared by 4 bases and J by 3 bases, with 6 bases of the junction left unmatched. CDR3 size: 15 residues. CDR1 is MDHEN, CDR2 SYDVKM, per germline. CDR3 sequence: CASSSDGTVNQPQHF. Written as DNA, the CDR3 is TGTGCCAGCAGTTCGGACGGGACAGTCAATCAGCCCCAGCATTTT.

This chain joins TRBV5-1 and TRBJ1-4, with 7 bases aligning to TRBD1. The length of the CDR3 is 16 residues. Germline values: CDR1 SGHRS, CDR2 YFSETQ. Trimming took 2 bases from V and 5 from J; bases not matched to a gene: 9. CDR3 sequence reads: CASSFGGTDGNEKLFF. The DNA for the CDR3 is TGCGCCAGCAGCTTTGGGGGGACAGACGGAAATGAAAAACTGTTTTTT.

This chain connects TRBV7-2 to TRBJ2-3; TRBD1 matches 8 bases. J lost 0 bases, V lost 5 bases, and 4 bases had no gene match. Germline V lookup: CDR1 SGHTA, CDR2 FQGNSA. This CDR3 comprises 15 residues. CDR3 nucleotide sequence: TGTGCCAGCAGCCTGGACAGGGTGAGCACAGATACGCAGTATTTT. Amino acid sequence: CASSLDRVSTDTQYF.

The chain employs TRBV11-2 and TRBJ1-5, with 8 positions matching TRBD1. The junction had 14 bases not matched to a gene; V was cut back by 5 bases and J by 2 bases. The V gene's germline CDR1 is SGHAT and CDR2 FQNNGV. The CDR3 is 18 amino acids. CDR3 protein: CASSKGTGDVAGNQPQHF. The DNA of the CDR3 is TGTGCCAGCAGCAAGGGGACAGGCGACGTGGCAGGCAATCAGCCCCAGCATTTT.

This clone was detected once. CDR3 sequence: CASSPDSKVANEKLFF. The CDR3, as DNA: TGTGCCAGCAGTCCGGACAGCAAGGTAGCTAATGAAAAACTGTTTTTT. V gene TRBV27 combines with J gene TRBJ1-4; the D gene is possibly TRBD1 (6 bases). CDR3 length: 16 amino acids. V lost 5 bases and J 3 bases, leaving 16 bases between the germline ends. Germline CDR1 and CDR2: MNHEY and SMNVEV (reference sequence).

This chain links TRBV5-1 with TRBJ1-4, with 7 bases aligning to TRBD1. Germline CDR1 is SGHRS and CDR2 is YFSETQ. With 3 bases clipped from V and 0 bases from J, the junction kept 14 bases outside the gene matches. This CDR3 contains 19 residues. This CDR3 is CASSWVGGRQGATNEKLFF. In DNA form, the CDR3 reads TGCGCCAGCAGCTGGGTCGGGGGACGACAGGGTGCAACTAATGAAAAACTGTTTTTT.

This clone has a handful of counts. The chain couples TRBV27 to TRBJ2-7; possibly TRBD1 for D (6 bases). The CDR3 extends over 13 amino acids. The V gene's germline CDR1 is MNHEY and CDR2 SMNVEV (reference sequence). The V end lost 6 bases, the J end lost 5 bases, and 14 bases lay between the germline ends. CDR3 sequence (DNA): TGTGCCAGCAGATCACGGACAGACCACGAGCAGTACTTC. Protein product: CASRSRTDHEQYF.